Described below is a single T cell receptor beta chain sequence and its context. This specimen belongs to a study of control samples from healthy donors and cancer patients. Sequencing was performed with immunoSEQ multiplex PCR; in TCRdb, only in-frame clones are kept and a portion is missing. The table has about 120,000 clones, about 87% seen once. The sequencing input was blood. This TCR was recovered from a man aged 35-49 years in good health.

The CDR3 bases are TGCAGCCTACTGTTGGACACCGGGGAGCTGTTTTTT. It translates to CSLLLDTGELFF. The chain is built from TRBV29-1 and TRBJ2-2, with unresolved D. Trimming pared 8 bases from V and 3 bases from J, leaving 10 bases between. Germline V gene data show CDR1 as SQVTM and CDR2 as ANQGSEA. CDR3 length: 12 amino acids.